This T cell receptor (beta chain) was sequenced during a study of blood T cells in healthy people across ages. This clonotype was counted between two and nine times. Antigen: not known. Germline-derived CDR1 and CDR2 are LGHNA and YSLEER. The CDR3 extends over 18 amino acids. With V trimmed by 0 bases and J by 5 bases, 14 bases remained unmatched. The study, taken as a whole, reports: Observed TCR beta diversity per million T cells went down as age went up. This fall followed a roughly linear course with age. Estimated diversity that came from one million T cells was considered an underestimate. Relative to aged donors, long-lived donors carried more naive CD4+ cells and displayed higher diversity.

Primers used in a second PCR of about 6 to 11 cycles were a sample-barcoded 5' primer and a J-beta primer mix. From the 5' RACE reads, TCRdb called clonotypes with MiXCR, one entry per CDR3 protein. This sample carries fewer than 950,000 distinct CDR3 sequences, about 37% of them seen once, and the ten largest clones take over 10%. This TCR was recovered from a man younger than 35 in good health. Sample: blood. The chain carries TRBV4-3 and TRBJ1-1, with TRBD1 matching 8 bases. The CDR3 DNA reads as TGCGCCAGCAGCCAAGAGGGGACAGGAACTAGGTTGGGTACTGAAGCTTTCTTT. Translation: CASSQEGTGTRLGTEAFF.